This TCR beta chain comes out of a study of neurological immune-mediated disorders. The cDNA came from 5'RACE, which used 10-nucleotide random UMIs. A single record per CDR3 protein comes from TCRdb applying MiXCR to the 5' RACE reads. The sample has 35,000 to 45,000 distinct CDR3 sequences, less than 8.5% seen once; the top ten hold around 4.4%. V gave up 5 bases and J gave up 5 bases; unmatched junction bases: 7. This CDR3 is built from 14 residues. Germline CDR1 MDHEN, CDR2 SYDVKM. About this clonotype itself: It may be a read error: a sequence one base away is much more abundant. The CDR3 end shows no conserved phenylalanine or tryptophan, and so a read error is likely.

What was sequenced was PBMCs. This receptor was identified in a woman aged 35 to 49 in good health. The rearrangement joins TRBV28 to TRBJ2-5, with 8 positions matching TRBD2. The CDR3 DNA follows: TGTGCCAGCAGTAAGCGGGAGTCGGGGGAGACCCAGTACGTC. Translated, it gives CASSKRESGETQYV.